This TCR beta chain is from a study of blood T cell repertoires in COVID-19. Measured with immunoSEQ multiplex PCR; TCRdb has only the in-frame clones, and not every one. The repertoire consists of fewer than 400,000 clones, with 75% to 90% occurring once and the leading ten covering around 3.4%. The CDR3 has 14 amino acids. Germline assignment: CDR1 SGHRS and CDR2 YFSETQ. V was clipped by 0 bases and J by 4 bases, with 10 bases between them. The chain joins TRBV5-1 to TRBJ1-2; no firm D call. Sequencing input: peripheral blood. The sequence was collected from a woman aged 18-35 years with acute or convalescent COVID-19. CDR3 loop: CASSLGVGGYGYTF. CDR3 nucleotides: TGCGCCAGCAGCTTGGGGGTAGGCGGCTATGGCTACACCTTC.